The text below deals with one T cell receptor beta chain. Its antigen is unknown. This sample is part of a study of blood T cells in healthy people across ages. A J-beta primer mix and a sample-barcoded 5' primer were used in a second PCR of about 6 to 12 cycles. Unique molecular identifiers of 12 random nucleotides labeled each cDNA. TCRdb re-called the 5' RACE reads with MiXCR, one entry per CDR3 protein. The data contain around 1,900,000 distinct CDR3 sequences, roughly two fifths of them seen just once; the ten biggest clones take up 23%. Points from the study as a whole: The study found more naive CD4+ cells and higher diversity in long-lived than aged donors.

Every sample yielded at least 6.5 million isolated PBMCs. Per the germline V gene, CDR1 is MGHDK and CDR2 is SYGVNS. V was clipped by 3 bases and J by 5 bases; unmatched bases: 8. This CDR3 is built from 15 residues. This sequence was found in a human donor in good health. Sequenced input: blood. This chain uses TRBV25-1 with TRBJ1-1; 8 bases are shared with TRBD1. CDR3 amino acids: CASSDPDRGGTEAFF. CDR3 bases: TGTGCCAGCAGTGATCCCGACAGGGGAGGGACTGAAGCTTTCTTT.